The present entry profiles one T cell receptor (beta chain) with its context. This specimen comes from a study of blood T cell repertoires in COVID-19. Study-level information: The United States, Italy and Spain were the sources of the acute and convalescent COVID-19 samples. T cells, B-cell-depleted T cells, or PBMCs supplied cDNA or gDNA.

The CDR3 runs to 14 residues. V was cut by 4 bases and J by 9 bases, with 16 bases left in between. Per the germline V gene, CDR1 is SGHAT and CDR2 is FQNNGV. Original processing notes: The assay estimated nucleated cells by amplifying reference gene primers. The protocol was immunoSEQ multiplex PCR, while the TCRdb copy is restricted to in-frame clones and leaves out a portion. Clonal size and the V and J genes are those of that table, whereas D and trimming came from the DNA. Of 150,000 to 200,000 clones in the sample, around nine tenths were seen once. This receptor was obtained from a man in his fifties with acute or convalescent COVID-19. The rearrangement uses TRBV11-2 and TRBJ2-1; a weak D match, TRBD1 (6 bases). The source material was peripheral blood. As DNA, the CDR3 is TGTGCCAGCAGCTGGACAGCTAGTAGAGCTGAGCAGTTCTTC. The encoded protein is CASSWTASRAEQFF.